The clone carrying this T cell receptor (beta chain) has at least ten counts. Its antigen is as yet unknown. TCRdb reprocessed the 5' RACE reads via MiXCR and lists one record per CDR3 protein. The sample carries more than 200,000 distinct CDR3 sequences, about an eighth recorded once. This sample stems from a study of identical twins. Regarding the study as a whole: Twin pairs' shared out-of-frame alpha sequences were enriched in low generation probability. Excess twin sharing in beta out-of-frame sequences was weaker. Cord blood beta clonotypes present at high abundance carried fewer insertions; no such pattern appeared in memory repertoires.

Every one of the donors was a healthy Caucasian. V was cut by 3 bases and J by 1 base, with 7 bases left in between. Germline loops: CDR1 SEHNR, CDR2 FQNEAQ (reference sequence). The CDR3 length is 13 residues. The TCR sequence derives from a woman under 30 in good health. The chain carries TRBV7-9 and TRBJ2-7; D might be TRBD2 (5 bases). Input material: memory (CD45RO+) T cells sorted from blood. CDR3 nucleotides: TGTGCCAGCAGCTTCAGCGGATCCTACGAGCAGTACTTC. This gives the protein CASSFSGSYEQYF.